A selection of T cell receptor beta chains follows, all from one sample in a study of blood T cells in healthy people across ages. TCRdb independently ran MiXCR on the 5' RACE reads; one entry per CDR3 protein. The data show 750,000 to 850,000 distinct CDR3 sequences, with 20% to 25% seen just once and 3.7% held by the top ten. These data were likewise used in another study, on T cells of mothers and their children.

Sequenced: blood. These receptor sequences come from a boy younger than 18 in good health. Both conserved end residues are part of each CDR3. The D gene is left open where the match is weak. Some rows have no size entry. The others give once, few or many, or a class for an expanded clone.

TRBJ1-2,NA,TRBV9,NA,CASSAAGDLNYGYTF,TGTGCCAGCAGCGCCGCAGGGGATTTAAACTATGGCTACACCTTC
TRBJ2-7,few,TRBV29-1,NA,CSVVIRDTRPYEQYF,TGCAGCGTTGTGATCCGGGACACCAGACCCTACGAGCAGTACTTC
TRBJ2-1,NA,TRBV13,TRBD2,CAIPITSGVGEQFF,TGTGCCATCCCGATCACTAGCGGGGTCGGTGAGCAGTTCTTC
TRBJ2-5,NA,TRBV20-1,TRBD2,CSASTSGGANLETQYF,TGCAGTGCTAGTACTAGCGGGGGGGCAAACTTAGAGACCCAGTACTTC
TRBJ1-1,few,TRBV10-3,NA,CAISIGGGGASTEAFF,TGTGCCATCAGCATAGGGGGTGGGGGGGCGAGCACTGAAGCTTTCTTT
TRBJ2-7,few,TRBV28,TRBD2,CASAPLAYSYEQYF,TGTGCCAGCGCCCCACTAGCGTACTCCTACGAGCAGTACTTC
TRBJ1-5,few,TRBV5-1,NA,CASSEGDSNQPQHF,TGCGCCAGCAGCGAAGGGGATAGCAATCAGCCCCAGCATTTT
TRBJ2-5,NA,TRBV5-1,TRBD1,CASSRTGGGEETQYF,TGCGCCAGCAGCAGGACAGGGGGCGGCGAAGAGACCCAGTACTTC
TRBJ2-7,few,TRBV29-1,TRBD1,CSVWGQGDYEQYF,TGCAGCGTGTGGGGACAGGGGGACTACGAGCAGTACTTC
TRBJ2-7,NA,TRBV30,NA,CAWSRVQATEQYF,TGTGCCTGGAGTAGGGTACAGGCCACCGAGCAGTACTTC
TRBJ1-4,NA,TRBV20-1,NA,CSASRDGDEKLFF,TGCAGTGCTAGCAGAGATGGGGATGAAAAACTGTTTTTT
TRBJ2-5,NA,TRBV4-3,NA,CASSPSIVKDGGTQYF,TGCGCCAGCAGCCCATCTATTGTGAAGGACGGAGGGACCCAGTACTTC
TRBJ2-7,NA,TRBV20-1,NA,CSAPGRDAYEQYF,TGCAGTGCTCCGGGACGCGATGCCTACGAGCAGTACTTC
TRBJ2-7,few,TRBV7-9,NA,CASTQRDFPYEQYF,TGTGCCAGCACCCAAAGGGACTTCCCCTACGAGCAGTACTTC
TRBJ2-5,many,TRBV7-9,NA,CASSRDGQETQYF,TGCGCCAGCAGCCGGGACGGCCAAGAGACCCAGTACTTC
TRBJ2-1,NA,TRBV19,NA,CASKATRVNEQFF,TGTGCAAGTAAAGCCACCAGGGTTAATGAGCAGTTCTTC
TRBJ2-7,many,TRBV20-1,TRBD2,CSATSGKTYEQYF,TGCAGTGCTACCAGCGGGAAAACCTACGAGCAGTACTTC
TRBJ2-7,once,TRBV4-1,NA,CASSQVPSSYEQYF,TGCGCCAGCAGCCAAGTCCCCAGCTCCTACGAGCAGTACTTC
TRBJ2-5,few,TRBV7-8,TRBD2,CASSYAGTSGSGETQYF,TGTGCCAGCAGCTATGCCGGGACTAGCGGGAGCGGAGAGACCCAGTACTTC
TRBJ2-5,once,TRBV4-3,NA,CASSQGVGQDKETQYF,TGCGCCAGCAGCCAAGGAGTCGGTCAGGATAAGGAGACCCAGTACTTC
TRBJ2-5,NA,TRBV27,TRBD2,CASSPGTSGYQETQYF,TGTGCCAGCAGTCCGGGGACTAGCGGATACCAAGAGACCCAGTACTTC
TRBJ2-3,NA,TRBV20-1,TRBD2,CSARAVAGVGDTQYF,TGCAGTGCTAGGGCAGTAGCGGGGGTGGGAGATACGCAGTATTTT
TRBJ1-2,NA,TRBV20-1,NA,CSAENAQEYNYGYTF,TGCAGTGCGGAGAACGCCCAGGAATATAACTATGGCTACACCTTC
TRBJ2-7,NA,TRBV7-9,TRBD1,CASSLRPGQGTLYEQYF,TGTGCCAGCAGCTTAAGGCCGGGACAGGGGACCCTCTACGAGCAGTACTTC
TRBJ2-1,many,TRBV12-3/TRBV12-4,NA,CASNEAPNEQFF,TGTGCCAGCAACGAGGCCCCCAATGAGCAGTTCTTC
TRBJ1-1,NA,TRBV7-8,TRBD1,CASSSWTGSMNTEAFF,TGTGCCAGCAGCTCTTGGACAGGCTCAATGAACACTGAAGCTTTCTTT
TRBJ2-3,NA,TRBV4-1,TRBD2,CASSQDLLAAAGDTQYF,TGCGCCAGCAGCCAAGACCTACTAGCGGCCGCCGGAGATACGCAGTATTTT
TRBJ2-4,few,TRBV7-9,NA,CASSAREGAAKNIQYF,TGTGCCAGCAGCGCCAGGGAGGGGGCAGCCAAAAACATTCAGTACTTC
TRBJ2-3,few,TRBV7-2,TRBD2,CASSPLAVTDTQYF,TGTGCCAGCAGCCCCCTAGCGGTTACAGATACGCAGTATTTT
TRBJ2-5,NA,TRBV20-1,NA,CSARSWGETQYF,TGCAGTGCTAGGAGTTGGGGAGAGACCCAGTACTTC
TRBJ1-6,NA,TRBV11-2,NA,CASSSGGRFDRLSYNSPLHF,TGTGCCAGCAGCTCGGGGGGGAGGTTCGACCGCCTCTCCTATAATTCACCCCTCCACTTT
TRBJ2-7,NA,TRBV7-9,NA,CASSSFRSDEQYF,TGTGCCAGCAGCTCGTTTAGAAGTGACGAGCAGTACTTC
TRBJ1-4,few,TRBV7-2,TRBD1,CASSLVGQGLEKLFF,TGTGCCAGCAGCTTAGTAGGACAGGGCCTTGAAAAACTGTTTTTT
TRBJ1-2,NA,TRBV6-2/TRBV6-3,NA,CASGQTQGSDTF,TGTGCCAGCGGCCAAACACAGGGTTCCGACACCTTC
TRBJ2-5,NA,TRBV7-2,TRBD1,CASRDEQGSQETQYF,TGTGCCAGCAGGGACGAACAGGGGTCCCAAGAGACCCAGTACTTC
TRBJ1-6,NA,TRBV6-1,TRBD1,CASSPIDREERKNSPLHF,TGTGCCAGCAGCCCGATCGACAGGGAAGAGAGAAAAAATTCACCCCTCCACTTT
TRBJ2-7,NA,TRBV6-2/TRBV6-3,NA,CASRTAGATYEQYF,TGTGCCAGCAGGACAGCCGGGGCAACCTACGAGCAGTACTTC
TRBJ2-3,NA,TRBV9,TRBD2,CASSDPGLAGAGTDTQYF,TGTGCCAGCAGCGATCCGGGACTAGCGGGAGCTGGCACAGATACGCAGTATTTT
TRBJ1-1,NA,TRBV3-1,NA,CASSQGKGMNTEAFF,TGTGCCAGCAGCCAGGGGAAGGGAATGAACACTGAAGCTTTCTTT
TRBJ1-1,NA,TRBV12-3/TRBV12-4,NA,CASSIQGWLTEAFF,TGTGCCAGCAGCATTCAGGGTTGGCTCACTGAAGCTTTCTTT
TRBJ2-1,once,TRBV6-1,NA,CASNELSVGGNEQFF,TGTGCCAGCAATGAACTTTCGGTTGGGGGCAATGAGCAGTTCTTC
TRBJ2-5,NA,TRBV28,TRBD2,CASSLRLGLAGQETQYF,TGTGCCAGCAGTTTAAGGTTGGGACTAGCGGGACAAGAGACCCAGTACTTC